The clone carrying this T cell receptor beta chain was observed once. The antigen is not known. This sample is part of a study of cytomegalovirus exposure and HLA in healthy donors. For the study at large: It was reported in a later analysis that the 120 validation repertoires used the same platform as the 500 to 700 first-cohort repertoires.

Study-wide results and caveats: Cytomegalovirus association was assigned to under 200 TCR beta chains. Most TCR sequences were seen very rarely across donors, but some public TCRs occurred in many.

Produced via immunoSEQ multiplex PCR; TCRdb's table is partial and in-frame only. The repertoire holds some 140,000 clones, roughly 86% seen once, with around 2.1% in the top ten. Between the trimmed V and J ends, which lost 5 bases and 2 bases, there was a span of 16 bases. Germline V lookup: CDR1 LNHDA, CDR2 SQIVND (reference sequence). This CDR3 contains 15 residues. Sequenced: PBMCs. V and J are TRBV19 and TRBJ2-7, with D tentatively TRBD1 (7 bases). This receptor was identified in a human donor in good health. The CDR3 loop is CASSPADRRAYEQYF. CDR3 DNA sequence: TGTGCCAGTAGTCCTGCGGACAGGAGGGCCTACGAGCAGTACTTC.